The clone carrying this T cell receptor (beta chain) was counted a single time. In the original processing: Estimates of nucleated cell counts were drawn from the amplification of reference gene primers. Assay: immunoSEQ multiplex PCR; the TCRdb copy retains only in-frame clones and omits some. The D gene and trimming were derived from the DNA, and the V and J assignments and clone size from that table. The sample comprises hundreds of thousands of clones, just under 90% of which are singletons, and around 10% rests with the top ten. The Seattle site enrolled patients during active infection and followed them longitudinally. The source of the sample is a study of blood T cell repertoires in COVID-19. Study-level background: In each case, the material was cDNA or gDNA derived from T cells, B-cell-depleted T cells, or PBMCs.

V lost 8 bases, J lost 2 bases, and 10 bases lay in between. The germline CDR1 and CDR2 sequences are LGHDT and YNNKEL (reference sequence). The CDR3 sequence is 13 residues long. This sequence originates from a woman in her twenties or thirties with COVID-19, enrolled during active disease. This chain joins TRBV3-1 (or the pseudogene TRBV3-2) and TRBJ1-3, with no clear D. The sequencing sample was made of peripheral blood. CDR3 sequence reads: CASPGRTGNTIYF. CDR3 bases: TGTGCCAGCCCCGGTCGAACTGGAAACACCATATATTTT.